A selection of T cell receptor beta chains follows, all from one sample in a study of blood T cell repertoires in COVID-19. Sequenced by immunoSEQ multiplex PCR; TCRdb stores in-frame clones only, minus some. The table has around 130,000 clones, roughly four fifths seen once; the top ten hold about 20%. The sample consisted of PBMCs or T cells enriched from blood (not recorded which). These receptor sequences come from a man aged 25-45 years who had recovered from COVID-19. Each CDR3 is given with its conserved first and last residue. A D gene is named only where the DNA matches it firmly. Some rows have no size entry. The others give once, few or many, or a class for an expanded clone.

j_call v_call d_call clone_size cdr3_nt cdr3_aa
TRBJ1-1 TRBV20-1 . . TGCAGTGCTAGAGCGAGTGAAGCTTTCTTT CSARASEAFF
TRBJ1-4 TRBV25-1 . . TGTGCCAGCAGCCAACGGGGAGGAACTAATGAAAAACTGTTTTTT CASSQRGGTNEKLFF
TRBJ2-2 TRBV6-5 TRBD2 . TGTGCCAGCGAGACTAGCGGGAGGGCCGGGGAGCTGTTTTTT CASETSGRAGELFF
TRBJ1-3 TRBV7-9 . . TGTGCCAGCAGCTCGATGTGGAGCTCTGGAAACACCATATATTTT CASSSMWSSGNTIYF
TRBJ2-4 TRBV29-1 TRBD2 . TGCAGCGTTGAAGACCCCAGCGGGAGCGTTCTAGCCAAAAACATTCAGTACTTC CSVEDPSGSVLAKNIQYF
TRBJ1-2 TRBV9 . . TGTGCCAGCAGCCCTCCCGGGACAACTAACTATGGCTACACCTTC CASSPPGTTNYGYTF
TRBJ1-5 TRBV24-1 . . TGTGCCACCAGTCCCGGGATCAGCAATCAGCCCCAGCATTTT CATSPGISNQPQHF
TRBJ2-2 TRBV19 TRBD2 . TGTGCCAGTAGTATTCGACTAGCGGGGGGGCTCATCGATGGCGGGGAGCTGTTTTTT CASSIRLAGGLIDGGELFF
TRBJ1-5 TRBV7-6 . . TGTGCCAGCAGCCAAGGGTCAGGGTCTCAGCCCCAGCATTTT CASSQGSGSQPQHF
TRBJ1-1 TRBV5-5 . . TGTGCCAGCCGTATTCAACCGGGCACTGAAGCTTTCTTT CASRIQPGTEAFF
TRBJ1-5 TRBV5-1 TRBD1 few TGCGCCAGCAGCCCGGGACAGGGAAATCAGCCCCAGCATTTT CASSPGQGNQPQHF
TRBJ2-1 TRBV7-9 TRBD1 . TGTGCCAGCAGTCTAGGACAGGGGGTATACAATGAGCAGTTCTTC CASSLGQGVYNEQFF
TRBJ1-2 TRBV29-1 . once TGCAGCGTTCTCGCGCAGGGGAGAGGCTACACCTTC CSVLAQGRGYTF
TRBJ1-1 TRBV6-6 . once TGTGCCAGCAGTTCGACAGGTGGCACTGAAGCTTTCTTT CASSSTGGTEAFF
TRBJ2-2 TRBV14 . . TGTGCCAGCAGCCTAGGGGGTCTCAGAGGGCCCGGGGAGCTGTTTTTT CASSLGGLRGPGELFF
TRBJ1-1 TRBV7-2 TRBD1 . TGTGCCAGCAGAAAGGACAGGCTGGGGACTGAAGCTTTCTTT CASRKDRLGTEAFF
TRBJ1-5 TRBV6-1 . . TGTGCCAGCAGTGAAGACAGGGCTCCGCGCCAGCATTTT CASSEDRAPRQHF
TRBJ1-2 TRBV28 . . TGTGCCAGCAGTTTATTGACAGCTACCTATGGCTACACCTTC CASSLLTATYGYTF
TRBJ2-2 TRBV6-4 TRBD2 once TGTGCCAGCAGCGTCCTAGCGGGGGCCAACACCGGGGAGCTGTTTTTT CASSVLAGANTGELFF
TRBJ2-1 TRBV5-6 . . TGTGCCAGCAGCTTGTTTGGCCCATACAATGAGCAGTTCTTC CASSLFGPYNEQFF
TRBJ1-3 TRBV18 TRBD1 . TGTGCCAGCTCACCCTCGGGGACAGGGTGGGACGACGAAGGAAACACCATATATTTT CASSPSGTGWDDEGNTIYF
TRBJ2-5 TRBV9 . . TGTGCCAGCAGCGTAGCTGGGGCAGGCCAAGAGACCCAGTACTTC CASSVAGAGQETQYF
TRBJ1-1 TRBV3-1/TRBV3-2 TRBD1 . TGTGCCAGCAGCCAAGCTCAGACAGGGGCGTTTTCAGCTTTCTTT CASSQAQTGAFSAFF
TRBJ1-4 TRBV29-1 TRBD1 few TGCAGCGTTGTAGGAGACAGGGTTATTGAAAAACTGTTTTTT CSVVGDRVIEKLFF
TRBJ2-7 TRBV10-3 . . TGTGCCATCAGTGTCGAAACTTACGAGCAGTACTTC CAISVETYEQYF
TRBJ2-5 TRBV28 TRBD1 . TGTGCCAGCAGCCCCCCGACAGGGCAGATGGAGACCCAGTACTTC CASSPPTGQMETQYF
TRBJ1-1 TRBV11-2 TRBD1 . TGTGCCAGCAGCCGGGACAGGGGGAACACTGAAGCTTTCTTT CASSRDRGNTEAFF
TRBJ1-2 TRBV19 . . TGTGCCAGTAGTATGACAGCCTTATATGGCTACACCTTC CASSMTALYGYTF
TRBJ2-1 TRBV9 TRBD2 . TGTGCCAGCAGCGTAGGACTAGCGGGGACCAATGAGCAGTTCTTC CASSVGLAGTNEQFF
TRBJ2-7 TRBV15 . . TGTGCCACCAGCCGCTCCGGGAGCTCCTACGAGCAGTACTTC CATSRSGSSYEQYF
TRBJ1-2 TRBV11-2 . many TGTGCCAGCAGCGGAGCGGTCGGGGGGCTAGGCGGCTACACCTTC CASSGAVGGLGGYTF
TRBJ1-4 TRBV4-1 TRBD1 . TGCGCCAGCAGCCAAGAAGGACAGGGGGCGATTGGTAATGAAAAACTGTTTTTT CASSQEGQGAIGNEKLFF
TRBJ2-4 TRBV2 . once TGTGCCAGCAGTGTGGGCAGAACAAACATTCAGTACTTC CASSVGRTNIQYF
TRBJ2-2 TRBV5-1 . . TGCGCCAGCAGCTTGTTAAGGGGCCCAAACACCGGGGAGCTGTTTTTT CASSLLRGPNTGELFF
TRBJ2-3 TRBV5-1 . . TGCGCCAGCAGCTTGGAGCCCACAGATACGCAGTATTTT CASSLEPTDTQYF
TRBJ1-1 TRBV30 . . TGTGCCGGTACCTCATCGGGAAACACTGAAGCTTTCTTT CAGTSSGNTEAFF
TRBJ2-5 TRBV2 . . TGTGCCAGCGGTAGCCTCGGGGAGACCCAGTACTTC CASGSLGETQYF
TRBJ1-1 TRBV20-1 . . TGCCTGGGGCAGGTTAACACTGAAGCTTTCTTT CLGQVNTEAFF
TRBJ1-2 TRBV5-1 . few TGCGCCAGCAGCCCACACTGGACAGAACCCCATTTTGACTATGGCTACACCTTC CASSPHWTEPHFDYGYTF
TRBJ2-3 TRBV7-3 TRBD1 . TGTGCCAGCAGCTTGGGACAGGGGCACACAGATACGCAGTATTTT CASSLGQGHTDTQYF
TRBJ1-2 TRBV2 TRBD1 . TGTGCCAGCAGTGACAGACAGGGGCATGGCTACACCTTC CASSDRQGHGYTF
TRBJ2-1 TRBV19 . . TGTGCCAGTAGTATTGACCACAGATACAATGAGCAGTTCTTC CASSIDHRYNEQFF
TRBJ1-5 TRBV19 TRBD1 . TGTGCCAGTAGATTCCGGGACAGGGAGAGCAATCAGCCCCAGCATTTT CASRFRDRESNQPQHF
TRBJ1-3 TRBV12-3/TRBV12-4 . . TGTGCCAGCAGATTCGCTGGAAACACCATATATTTT CASRFAGNTIYF
TRBJ2-3 TRBV13 TRBD2 . TGTGCCAGCAGCTTACTTAGCGGGGGGAAGTCAGATACGCAGTATTTT CASSLLSGGKSDTQYF
TRBJ1-4 TRBV19 . . TGTGCCAGTAGTTGGGCAGAGAATGAAAAACTGTTTTTT CASSWAENEKLFF
TRBJ1-5 TRBV10-1 . once TGCGCCAGCAGTGAGACAGGCAATCAGCCCCAGCATTTT CASSETGNQPQHF